What follows are 27 T cell receptor beta chains derived from one specimen sequenced in a study of shared clonotypes between healthy human individuals. Profiling relied on immunoSEQ multiplex PCR, and the TCRdb table lists in-frame clones only, not all of them. The data hold about 1.9 million clones, with around 93% observed a single time. CD45RO negativity and positive selection for CCR7 defined naive CD8 cells, a population that excluded terminally differentiated effector memory CD45RA+ cells. Sequencing used naive CD8+ T cells from PBMCs. The source is a man aged 18-30 years in good health. Some clones in this sample may be carry-over from other donors' samples.

This chain uses TRBV7-9 with TRBJ2-5; possibly TRBD1 for D (5 bases). V was clipped by 4 bases and J by 5 bases, with 17 bases between them. The CDR3 covers 15 residues. Germline V gene sequence: CDR1 SEHNR, CDR2 FQNEAQ (reference sequence). The CDR3 protein is CASSSRQARQETQYF. Written as DNA, the CDR3 is TGTGCCAGCAGCTCCCGGCAGGCCAGACAGGAGACCCAGTACTTC.

The genes are TRBV6-1 and TRBJ2-7; 13 bases are a match to TRBD2. V trimming: 10 bases; J trimming: 3 bases; junction bases outside the gene matches: 9. The CDR3 spans 15 residues. Germline V gene sequence: CDR1 MNHNS, CDR2 SASEGT. CDR3 sequence reads: CATADRTSGSYEQYF. CDR3 DNA: TGTGCCACCGCGGATAGGACTAGCGGGAGCTACGAGCAGTACTTC.

V is TRBV9 and J is TRBJ2-1, with TRBD1 matching 9 bases. Trimming at V came to 0 bases and at J to 7 bases, leaving 5 bases not matched to a gene. The CDR3 length is 15 residues. The germline V gene has CDR1 SGDLS and CDR2 YYNGEE. The CDR3 sequence: CASSVVPDRGNEQFF. CDR3 coding DNA: TGTGCCAGCAGCGTAGTCCCGGACAGGGGTAATGAGCAGTTCTTC.

The chain recombines TRBV4-2 with TRBJ2-7, with 7 bases fitting TRBD2. V shed 3 bases, J shed 3 bases, and the junction held 17 bases outside the gene matches. Germline assignment: CDR1 LGHNA and CDR2 YNFKEQ. The CDR3 has 18 amino acids. The CDR3 loop reads CASSQNHRLAQIGYEQYF. For the CDR3, the DNA is TGTGCCAGCAGCCAGAACCACAGACTAGCCCAGATTGGCTACGAGCAGTACTTC.

The V gene is TRBV30, the J gene TRBJ1-2, with D uncertain. Trimming left V 1 base short and J 1 base short, with 4 bases between. The CDR3 has 12 residues. CDR1 is GTSNPN, CDR2 SVGIG, per germline (reference sequence). CDR3 sequence (DNA): TGTGCCTGGAGTGGGGGTAACTATGGCTACACCTTC. Amino acid sequence: CAWSGGNYGYTF.

V and J are TRBV19 and TRBJ2-1; D remains ambiguous. From germline, CDR1 is LNHDA and CDR2 SQIVND (reference sequence). With 1 base removed from V and 10 bases from J, the gap between germline ends came to 11 bases. This CDR3 comprises 13 residues. CDR3 coding DNA: TGTGCCAGTAGTATAGGGTCGTTTGGGGAGCAGTTCTTC. Translating it yields CASSIGSFGEQFF. Looking up the rest from reference TRBV19 and TRBJ2-1 gives the full variable domain: DGGITQSPKYLFRKEGQNVTLSCEQNLNHDAMYWYRQDPGQGLRLIYYSQIVNDFQKGDIAEGYSVSREKKESFPLTVTSAQKNPTAFYLCASSIGSFGEQFFGPGTRLTVL.

The chain combines TRBV4-3 with TRBJ1-2; D is uncertain. The CDR3 spans 16 residues. The ends were cut back, 0 bases at V and 4 bases at J, with 15 bases in the middle. CDR1 and CDR2 (germline): LGHNA, YSLEER. The CDR3 reads CASSQDRALSGYGYTF. The CDR3 region has the DNA TGCGCCAGCAGCCAAGATCGGGCCCTATCTGGCTATGGCTACACCTTC.

The chain combines TRBV27 with TRBJ2-1; TRBD1 aligns across 8 bases. The junction had 6 bases not matched to a gene; V was cut back by 5 bases and J by 6 bases. Per the germline V gene, CDR1 is MNHEY and CDR2 is SMNVEV (reference sequence). This CDR3 contains 14 residues. Written as DNA, the CDR3 is TGTGCCAGCAGTATACAGACAGGGGTCAATGAGCAGTTCTTC. It yields the protein CASSIQTGVNEQFF.

The chain recombines TRBV7-8 with TRBJ2-1; a possible D gene is TRBD2 (6 bases). The V gene lost 6 bases and the J gene lost 3 bases, with 24 bases spanning the gap. This CDR3 has 18 residues. CDR1 SGHVS and CDR2 FQNEAQ come from the germline V gene. CDR3 sequence reads: CASRTPYLGGSVYNEQFF. Written as DNA, the CDR3 is TGTGCCAGCAGAACCCCCTACCTTGGGGGGAGTGTCTACAATGAGCAGTTCTTC. Looking up the rest from reference TRBV7-8 and TRBJ2-1 gives the full variable domain: GAGVSQSPRYKVAKRGQDVALRCDPISGHVSLFWYQQALGQGPEFLTYFQNEAQLDKSGLPSDRFFAERPEGSVSTLKIQRTQQEDSAVYLCASRTPYLGGSVYNEQFFGPGTRLTVL.

This clone was observed a single time. Other DNA sequences in this sample translate to the same CDR3. The chain couples TRBV7-9 to TRBJ1-1; D perhaps matches TRBD1 (5 bases). The CDR3 has 14 residues. The V end was cut by 3 bases, the J end by 0 bases, with 8 bases between. Germline CDR1 SEHNR, CDR2 FQNEAQ (reference sequence). The CDR3 DNA reads as TGTGCCAGCAGCTTCGGGGGACTGAACACTGAAGCTTTCTTT. Translation: CASSFGGLNTEAFF.

This chain links TRBV10-3 with TRBJ2-7; the match to TRBD2 covers 10 bases. The CDR3 contains 19 residues. V dropped 6 bases and J dropped 2; count of bases not matched to a gene: 19. Germline values: CDR1 ENHRY, CDR2 SYGVKD. The CDR3 loop is CAIREGQGAASGGAYEQYF. In DNA form, the CDR3 reads TGTGCCATCAGGGAAGGTCAGGGGGCGGCTAGCGGGGGAGCCTACGAGCAGTACTTC.

The gene calls are TRBV23-1 and TRBJ1-5; a possible D gene is TRBD1 (5 bases). TRBV23-1 is designated an ORF whose function remains uncertain. The CDR3 consists of 15 residues. Between the trimmed V and J ends, which lost 3 bases and 11 bases, there was a span of 20 bases. The CDR3, as DNA: TGCGCCAGCAGTCATCCGGGACGGTCTCCCACGGCCCAGCATTTT. Translation: CASSHPGRSPTAQHF.

This chain joins TRBV27 and TRBJ1-2; weak D call: TRBD1 (5 bases). Trimming cost V 3 bases and J 4 bases, with 12 bases left between them. The germline CDR1 and CDR2 sequences are MNHEY and SMNVEV (reference sequence). The CDR3 is 14 amino acids. This CDR3 reads CASSFSTDPYGYTF. For the CDR3, the DNA is TGTGCCAGCAGTTTCTCGACAGACCCCTATGGCTACACCTTC.

This chain connects TRBV6-5 to TRBJ2-7; 7 bases align to TRBD1. There are 14 residues in the CDR3. CDR1 is MNHEY, CDR2 SVGAGI, per germline. The V and J ends lost 5 bases and 5 bases, in that order; junction bases with no gene match: 9. The CDR3, as DNA: TGTGCCAGCAGTCACCAGGGGGTGCGGGACGAGCAGTACTTC. Amino acid sequence: CASSHQGVRDEQYF.

Only one count was recorded for this clone. The chain links TRBV11-2 to TRBJ1-1; 8 bases agree with TRBD1. Germline CDR1 is SGHAT and CDR2 is FQNNGV. The CDR3 is made up of 19 amino acids. The ends lost 5 bases at V and 0 bases at J; junction bases unmatched: 17. CDR3 residues: CASSPGFGQGASLNTEAFF. The CDR3 DNA reads as TGTGCCAGCAGCCCGGGGTTTGGGCAGGGGGCCTCCCTGAACACTGAAGCTTTCTTT.

The rearrangement joins TRBV19 to TRBJ2-2, with 8 bases aligning to TRBD2. Germline trimming cut 3 bases from V and 5 bases from J; bases unmatched to any gene: 8. This CDR3 region has 16 residues. Germline V lookup: CDR1 LNHDA, CDR2 SQIVND (reference sequence). The CDR3 bases are TGTGCCAGTAGTATCTTAGGCGCGGGAGGTACCGGGGAGCTGTTTTTT. Its protein is CASSILGAGGTGELFF. Looking up the rest from reference TRBV19 and TRBJ2-2 gives the full variable domain: DGGITQSPKYLFRKEGQNVTLSCEQNLNHDAMYWYRQDPGQGLRLIYYSQIVNDFQKGDIAEGYSVSREKKESFPLTVTSAQKNPTAFYLCASSILGAGGTGELFFGEGSRLTVL.

This clone appeared a single time. The chain recombines TRBV27 with TRBJ2-7; 7 bases align to TRBD2. The CDR3 totals 14 residues. Unmatched junction bases numbered 10, after V lost 6 bases and J lost 5 bases. In germline, CDR1 is MNHEY, CDR2 SMNVEV (reference sequence). CDR3 sequence reads: CASRGWEGLDEQYF. CDR3 coding DNA: TGTGCCAGCAGAGGGTGGGAGGGTTTGGACGAGCAGTACTTC.

The V call is TRBV5-1, the J call TRBJ2-1; weak D call: TRBD1 (6 bases). The CDR3 totals 14 residues. Germline V gives CDR1 SGHRS, CDR2 YFSETQ. V lost 4 bases to trimming and J lost 6 bases, with 14 bases between them. CDR3 loop: CASSLRTAFNEQFF. The CDR3 DNA reads TGCGCCAGCAGCCTTCGGACAGCTTTCAATGAGCAGTTCTTC.

The genes are TRBV7-8 and TRBJ1-1; 9 nucleotides match TRBD1. V gave up 5 bases and J gave up 0 bases; unmatched junction bases: 13. The CDR3 is 18 residues long. The germline gives CDR1 SGHVS, CDR2 FQNEAQ. The CDR3 DNA follows: TGTGCCAGCAGCCCCAGGACAGGGGTTGATCTCATGAACACTGAAGCTTTCTTT. It translates to CASSPRTGVDLMNTEAFF.

The rearrangement joins TRBV29-1 to TRBJ1-1, with no clear D. Germline CDR1 is SQVTM and CDR2 is ANQGSEA. V lost 6 bases and J lost 1, with 21 bases in between. This CDR3 region has 16 residues. The CDR3 coding sequence is TGCAGCGTGGAGGATACGACGGGGTTGAGGAACACTGAAGCTTTCTTT. It is translated as CSVEDTTGLRNTEAFF.

This clone was observed a single time. This chain uses TRBV4-1 with TRBJ2-6; D remains ambiguous. Trimming cost V 4 bases and J 0 bases, with 16 bases left between them. This CDR3 has 18 residues. Germline V gives CDR1 MGHRA, CDR2 YSYEKL. The CDR3 nucleotides read TGCGCCAGCAGCCGATCCGTGGACCTACGCTCTGGGGCCAACGTCCTGACTTTC. This gives the protein CASSRSVDLRSGANVLTF.

In its sample, this clone was seen once. The V gene is TRBV19, the J gene TRBJ2-2; the D call may be TRBD1 or TRBD2 (8 bases each). The germline CDR1 and CDR2 sequences are LNHDA and SQIVND (reference sequence). The CDR3 is 15 amino acids. Trimming left V 9 bases short and J 0 bases short, with 14 bases between. In DNA, the CDR3 is TGTGCCAGCGGGAGGGACAGGACGAACACCGGGGAGCTGTTTTTT. It codes for CASGRDRTNTGELFF.

This sequence joins TRBV9 and TRBJ2-5; TRBD1 might be the D (5 bases). V dropped 4 bases and J dropped 2 bases, with 18 bases sitting between them. This CDR3 contains 16 residues. Per the germline V gene, CDR1 is SGDLS and CDR2 is YYNGEE. CDR3 DNA sequence: TGTGCCAGCAGCCGAAGGGCGACGACAGTTCAAGAGACCCAGTACTTC. Translated, it gives CASSRRATTVQETQYF.

The chain joins TRBV7-2 to TRBJ1-5, with D possibly being TRBD1 (5 bases). Per germline, CDR1 SGHTA and CDR2 FQGNSA. Trimming pared 5 bases from V and 3 bases from J, leaving 11 bases between. CDR3 length: 14 amino acids. DNA for the CDR3: TGTGCCAGCAGCCCCAGGGTTACCAATCAGCCCCAGCATTTT. Its protein product is CASSPRVTNQPQHF.

The chain uses TRBV5-6 and TRBJ2-4; D remains unclear. The CDR3 contains 13 residues. Trimming shortened V by 1 base and J by 0 bases, and 2 bases separated the two germline ends. The germline CDR1 and CDR2 sequences are SGHDT and YYEEEE. CDR3 in amino acids: CASSLLAKNIQYF. The CDR3 bases are TGTGCCAGCAGCTTGTTAGCCAAAAACATTCAGTACTTC.

With regard to this clone: At the DNA level, this CDR3 is encoded by other sequences in the same sample as well. The chain employs TRBV7-3 and TRBJ2-5; D may match TRBD1 or TRBD2 (5 bases each). The V end was cut by 1 base, the J end by 5 bases, with 8 bases between. Germline values: CDR1 SGHTA, CDR2 FQGTGA. This CDR3 contains 13 residues. CDR3 sequence reads: CASSLNGAETQYF. DNA of the CDR3: TGTGCCAGCAGCTTAAACGGGGCCGAGACCCAGTACTTC.

The V gene is TRBV9, the J gene TRBJ2-1, with a tentative D call TRBD2 (5 bases). The V gene lost 4 bases and the J gene lost 4 bases, with 18 bases spanning the gap. There are 16 residues in the CDR3. Germline V CDR1 and CDR2: SGDLS, YYNGEE. The CDR3 region is CASSTPPDSLYNEQFF. The CDR3 nucleotides are TGTGCCAGCAGCACCCCCCCGGACTCTCTATACAATGAGCAGTTCTTC.